Listed below are T cell receptor beta chains from one sample, sequenced in a study of T cell responses to AZD1222 COVID-19 vaccine. Produced via immunoSEQ multiplex PCR; TCRdb's table is partial and in-frame only. This sample yields about 130,000 clones, of which under 90% are seen a single time; around 22% belongs to the top ten. Source: peripheral blood, taken on day 0 of AZD1222 vaccination. Source of these receptors: an adult in good health. The CDR3 runs from the conserved cysteine through the conserved F or W. D genes are given only for firm matches. A clone size is listed for some rows: how often the clone was seen (once, few, many), or a class if it is expanded.

v_call,clone_size,d_call,j_call,cdr3_aa,cdr3_nt
TRBV18,.,TRBD1,TRBJ1-3,CASSATTGTVNTIYF,TGTGCCAGCTCAGCAACCACCGGGACAGTAAACACCATATATTTT
TRBV7-2,once,.,TRBJ2-1,CASSFIPGVGNEQFF,TGTGCCAGCAGCTTCATACCAGGGGTCGGCAATGAGCAGTTCTTC
TRBV27,.,.,TRBJ1-6,CASSFNGDNSPLHF,TGTGCCAGCAGTTTTAACGGCGATAATTCACCCCTCCACTTT
TRBV7-2,.,.,TRBJ1-5,CASSLSRDQPQHF,TGTGCCAGCAGCTTATCGCGTGATCAGCCCCAGCATTTT
TRBV19,.,TRBD1,TRBJ2-7,CASSIGGTAATEQYF,TGTGCCAGTAGTATAGGTGGGACAGCCGCCACCGAGCAGTACTTC
TRBV7-2,.,.,TRBJ1-2,CASSLVGAGGPGGYTF,TGTGCCAGCAGCTTAGTGGGGGCAGGCGGGCCTGGTGGCTACACCTTC
TRBV7-6,.,TRBD1,TRBJ2-3,CASSLGTGAATQYF,TGTGCCAGCAGCCTCGGGACAGGGGCCGCTACGCAGTATTTT
TRBV14,few,.,TRBJ1-3,CASSQDLDRPDTIYF,TGTGCCAGCAGCCAAGACCTAGACAGGCCGGACACCATATATTTT
TRBV29-1,.,TRBD1,TRBJ1-1,CSARGTGGMNTEAFF,TGCAGCGCCCGTGGGACAGGGGGAATGAACACTGAAGCTTTCTTT
TRBV2,.,.,TRBJ1-6,CASSFYRASNSPLHF,TGTGCCAGCAGTTTTTACAGGGCAAGTAATTCACCCCTCCACTTT
TRBV5-4,.,TRBD2,TRBJ2-3,CASSLTGRGTDTQYF,TGTGCCAGCAGCTTGACGGGGAGGGGCACAGATACGCAGTATTTT
TRBV3-1/TRBV3-2,.,.,TRBJ1-4,CASSAPDNEKLFF,TGTGCCAGCAGTGCCCCGGACAATGAAAAACTGTTTTTT